This paragraph covers one T cell receptor (beta chain) sequence. What it binds is unknown. These data are taken from a study of type 1 regulatory T cells. About the research overall: This in vitro CD4 product, T-allo10, is enriched for Tr1 cells and alloantigen-specific. Notes on the study in general: Tr1 cells had a more restricted TCR repertoire than non-Tr1 cells.

TCRdb recomputed calls from the reads with MiXCR, one row per CDR3 protein. Altogether about 69,000 distinct CDR3 sequences are present, roughly 20% being singletons, with the ten largest covering 7% to 10%. Material for sequencing was cultured type 1 regulatory T (Tr1) cells, either the whole culture or a sorted fraction (not recorded which). The receptor comes from a human donor in good health.

The CDR3 coding sequence is TGTGCCAGCAGTTTATTACCCGGGGATGAAAAACTGTTTTTT. Protein product: CASSLLPGDEKLFF. The rearrangement links TRBV12-3 or TRBV12-4 to TRBJ1-4; D ambiguous. CDR3 length: 14 residues. V dropped 2 bases and J dropped 6 bases, with 10 bases sitting between them.